These T cell receptor beta chains were read from a single sample in a study of identical twins. A single record per CDR3 protein comes from TCRdb applying MiXCR to the 5' RACE reads. The sample yields about 790,000 distinct CDR3 sequences, 15% to 20% seen once. This same sample was also taken into another study, of T cells expressing NK-cell markers.

Sequencing was done on a sample of PBMCs. The source is a woman under 30 in good health. The CDR3 runs from the conserved cysteine through the conserved F or W. The D gene is left open where the match is weak. Size values are once, few and many counts, or a class for expanded clones, and some rows have none.

d_call | j_call | clone_size | v_call | cdr3_aa | cdr3_nt
- | TRBJ2-1 | - | TRBV20-1 | CSATKASYSYNEQFF | TGCAGTGCGACGAAAGCTAGCTACTCCTACAATGAGCAGTTCTTC
- | TRBJ2-3 | - | TRBV5-1 | CASSLADSSTDTQYF | TGCGCCAGCAGCTTGGCCGACTCTAGCACAGATACGCAGTATTTT
- | TRBJ2-1 | - | TRBV9 | CASSVEASISEQFF | TGTGCCAGCAGCGTAGAGGCCAGCATTAGTGAGCAGTTCTTC
- | TRBJ2-2 | few | TRBV10-2 | CASNEGWPTGELFF | TGCGCCAGCAACGAGGGGTGGCCTACCGGGGAGCTGTTTTTT
- | TRBJ2-6 | few | TRBV2 | CASMFRSGANVLTF | TGTGCCAGCATGTTCCGCTCTGGGGCCAACGTCCTGACTTTC
- | TRBJ1-6 | many | TRBV5-1 | CASSLAGFSPLHF | TGCGCCAGCAGCTTGGCAGGGTTCTCACCCCTCCACTTT
- | TRBJ2-1 | few | TRBV20-1 | CSARRGNPYNEQFF | TGCAGTGCTAGACGGGGGAACCCCTACAATGAGCAGTTCTTC
TRBD1 | TRBJ2-7 | few | TRBV6-1 | CASSTRDRGIYEQYF | TGTGCCAGCAGTACACGGGACAGGGGAATCTACGAGCAGTACTTC
- | TRBJ2-1 | - | TRBV5-1 | CASKVGGPGEQFF | TGCGCCAGCAAGGTGGGGGGGCCAGGTGAGCAGTTCTTC
- | TRBJ2-7 | few | TRBV6-1 | CASSTGTVLTYEQYF | TGTGCCAGCAGTACCGGGACCGTACTCACCTACGAGCAGTACTTC
TRBD2 | TRBJ2-2 | - | TRBV29-1 | CSVGLAGAFGELFF | TGCAGCGTGGGACTAGCGGGAGCGTTCGGGGAGCTGTTTTTT
- | TRBJ2-2 | once | TRBV7-2 | CASSLGPLDGELFF | TGTGCCAGCAGCTTAGGACCCTTGGACGGGGAGCTGTTTTTT
TRBD1 | TRBJ1-2 | - | TRBV9 | CASSSGQGERNGYTF | TGTGCCAGCAGCTCGGGACAGGGCGAGAGAAATGGCTACACCTTC
- | TRBJ2-1 | few | TRBV5-1 | CASSPGGPNNEQFF | TGCGCCAGCAGCCCCGGGGGGCCGAACAATGAGCAGTTCTTC
TRBD1 | TRBJ1-1 | few | TRBV12-3/TRBV12-4 | CASSLAPGGSVAFF | TGTGCCAGCAGTTTAGCGCCAGGGGGCTCGGTAGCTTTCTTT
TRBD1 | TRBJ1-1 | - | TRBV5-1 | CASSNGDRGTEAFF | TGCGCCAGCAGCAACGGGGACAGGGGCACTGAAGCTTTCTTT
- | TRBJ2-1 | many | TRBV7-2 | CASSRYNEQFF | TGTGCCAGCAGCCGGTACAATGAGCAGTTCTTC
- | TRBJ2-7 | many | TRBV6-1 | CASSVGGYEQYF | TGTGCCAGCAGTGTTGGAGGGTACGAGCAGTACTTC
- | TRBJ2-3 | few | TRBV10-3 | CAISDSASTDTQYF | TGTGCCATCAGTGATTCAGCAAGCACAGATACGCAGTATTTT
TRBD1 | TRBJ2-7 | - | TRBV5-8 | CASSRYRGPYEQYF | TGTGCCAGCAGCCGGTACAGGGGACCGTACGAGCAGTACTTC
TRBD2 | TRBJ2-3 | few | TRBV9 | CASSVELAGGTDTQYF | TGTGCCAGCAGCGTAGAGTTAGCGGGGGGCACAGATACGCAGTATTTT
TRBD2 | TRBJ2-3 | - | TRBV27 | CASSRGLAWLWDTQYF | TGTGCCAGCAGCCGTGGACTAGCCTGGTTGTGGGATACGCAGTATTTT
TRBD2 | TRBJ2-1 | few | TRBV7-9 | CASSSLPGLAGVEQFF | TGTGCCAGCAGCTCCCTTCCGGGACTAGCGGGAGTTGAGCAGTTCTTC
- | TRBJ2-7 | - | TRBV7-8 | CASSETWVQYF | TGTGCCAGCAGCGAAACCTGGGTGCAGTACTTC
- | TRBJ1-5 | few | TRBV20-1 | CSARGGLEQPQHF | TGCAGTGCTAGGGGGGGGTTAGAACAGCCCCAGCATTTT
TRBD1 | TRBJ1-1 | - | TRBV6-1 | CAIMTGGGTEAFF | TGTGCCATAATGACAGGGGGAGGCACTGAAGCTTTCTTT
TRBD2 | TRBJ2-3 | - | TRBV9 | CASSVEGGARGVTQYF | TGTGCCAGCAGCGTAGAGGGAGGGGCGAGAGGAGTTACGCAGTATTTT
TRBD1 | TRBJ2-2 | - | TRBV11-3 | CASSEDRGNAGELFF | TGTGCCAGCAGCGAAGACAGGGGCAATGCCGGGGAGCTGTTTTTT
- | TRBJ1-6 | - | TRBV25-1 | CASSEFGTPLHF | TGTGCCAGCAGTGAATTTGGGACACCCCTCCACTTT
- | TRBJ2-7 | many | TRBV12-3/TRBV12-4 | CASSLAGGDEQYF | TGTGCCAGCAGTTTAGCGGGGGGAGACGAGCAGTACTTC
TRBD2 | TRBJ2-1 | many | TRBV20-1 | CSAENPSGRANEQFF | TGCAGTGCGGAAAACCCTAGCGGGAGAGCCAATGAGCAGTTCTTC
TRBD2 | TRBJ2-7 | few | TRBV15 | CATSRDWGGPFPEQYF | TGTGCCACCAGCCGAGATTGGGGGGGACCCTTTCCCGAGCAGTACTTC
- | TRBJ1-5 | - | TRBV10-3 | CAISGEGQPQHF | TGTGCCATCAGTGGGGAAGGTCAGCCCCAGCATTTT
- | TRBJ2-1 | many | TRBV12-3/TRBV12-4 | CASSFVSGGTLLEQFF | TGTGCCAGCAGTTTTGTATCGGGCGGGACGTTGCTTGAGCAGTTCTTC
TRBD2 | TRBJ2-1 | few | TRBV14 | CASSQAGTKRDNEQFF | TGTGCCAGCAGCCAGGCCGGGACTAAAAGGGACAATGAGCAGTTCTTC
- | TRBJ2-7 | many | TRBV3-1 | CASSLGTRAWYEQYF | TGTGCCAGCAGCCTAGGGACAAGGGCGTGGTACGAGCAGTACTTC
TRBD1 | TRBJ2-1 | - | TRBV9 | CASTETGGREGEQFF | TGTGCCAGCACCGAGACAGGGGGCAGGGAGGGTGAGCAGTTCTTC
- | TRBJ2-5 | - | TRBV20-1 | CSARPYLPGTEYQETQYF | TGCAGTGCTAGACCTTACCTCCCCGGGACTGAGTACCAAGAGACCCAGTACTTC
TRBD1 | TRBJ2-4 | - | TRBV11-1 | CASSFGTGKLLAKNIQYF | TGTGCCAGCAGCTTTGGGACAGGGAAGCTTCTAGCCAAAAACATTCAGTACTTC
- | TRBJ1-2 | - | TRBV5-6 | CASSLFEGYTF | TGTGCCAGCAGCTTGTTCGAAGGCTACACCTTC
TRBD2 | TRBJ2-3 | few | TRBV7-3 | CASSLAGGKGIGGQYF | TGTGCCAGCAGCTTAGCGGGGGGAAAAGGAATCGGGGGGCAGTATTTT
TRBD2 | TRBJ2-3 | few | TRBV20-1 | CSAGTSGQGTDTQYF | TGCAGTGCTGGGACTAGCGGGCAGGGCACAGATACGCAGTATTTT
- | TRBJ1-2 | many | TRBV7-2 | CASSSSGGMIIGYTF | TGTGCCAGCAGCTCCAGTGGGGGCATGATAATTGGCTACACCTTC
- | TRBJ1-1 | few | TRBV7-9 | CASSLTPPEGEAFF | TGTGCCAGCAGCTTAACTCCTCCCGAGGGTGAAGCTTTCTTT
TRBD1 | TRBJ1-2 | - | TRBV5-5 | CASSWGGQGGYTF | TGTGCCAGCAGCTGGGGCGGACAGGGTGGCTACACCTTC
- | TRBJ2-3 | few | TRBV25-1 | CASSEWVGSTDTQYF | TGTGCCAGCAGTGAATGGGTCGGGAGCACAGATACGCAGTATTTT
TRBD2 | TRBJ2-1 | - | TRBV11-1 | CASSPEKPSGQSSYNEQFF | TGTGCCAGCAGCCCCGAAAAGCCTAGCGGGCAGAGCTCCTACAATGAGCAGTTCTTC
- | TRBJ1-3 | few | TRBV11-2 | CASSLAILGSGNTIYF | TGTGCCAGCAGCTTGGCCATTCTAGGCTCTGGAAACACCATATATTTT
- | TRBJ2-5 | many | TRBV12-3/TRBV12-4 | CASSWNRIGTQYF | TGTGCCAGCAGTTGGAACAGAATAGGGACCCAGTACTTC
- | TRBJ1-1 | - | TRBV5-1 | CASSPGIYTEAFF | TGCGCCAGCAGCCCAGGCATATACACTGAAGCTTTCTTT